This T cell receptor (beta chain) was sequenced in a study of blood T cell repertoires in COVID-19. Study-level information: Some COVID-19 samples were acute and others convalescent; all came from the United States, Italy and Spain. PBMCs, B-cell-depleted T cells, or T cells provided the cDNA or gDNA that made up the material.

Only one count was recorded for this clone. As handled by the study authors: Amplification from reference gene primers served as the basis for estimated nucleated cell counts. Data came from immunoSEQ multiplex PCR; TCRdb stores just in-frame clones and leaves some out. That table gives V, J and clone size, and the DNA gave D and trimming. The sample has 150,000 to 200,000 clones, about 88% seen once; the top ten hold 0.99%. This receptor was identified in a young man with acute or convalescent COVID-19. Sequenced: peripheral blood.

The CDR3 loop is CASSLGQGDTDTQYF. The CDR3 nucleotides are TGTGCCAGCAGCTTGGGACAGGGTGACACAGATACGCAGTATTTT. This sequence joins TRBV5-5 and TRBJ2-3; 7 bases map to TRBD1. With V trimmed by 0 bases and J by 2 bases, 3 bases remained unmatched. The CDR3 sequence is 15 residues long. The V gene's germline CDR1 is SGHKS and CDR2 YYEKEE (reference sequence).